This TCR beta chain was recorded in a study of regulatory T cells in long-lasting Graves disease. V was clipped by 2 bases and J by 10 bases, with 9 bases between them. Germline loops: CDR1 MNHEY, CDR2 SMNVEV (reference sequence). The CDR3 covers 13 residues. As to time point: newly diagnosed GD, antithyroid drugs for less than 3 months. With RNA extracted from PBMCs as input, the TCR library was made. This clonotype was seen repeatedly, ten times or more. Arm-PCR of CDR3 regions and iRepertoire HTBI primers were the basis on which TCR beta libraries were built. TCRdb re-called the multiplex PCR reads with MiXCR, one entry per CDR3 protein. In the table there are some 220,000 distinct CDR3 sequences, around a fifth of which are singletons. This sample was also put to use in a study of T cells in Graves' hyperthyroidism and ophthalmopathy.

The sequence derives from a woman younger than 45 with Graves disease. This sequence joins TRBV27 and TRBJ1-6; no clear D gene. The specimen comprised peripheral blood mononuclear cells (PBMCs), sampled at new diagnosis, from a patient treated with antithyroid drugs. This chain's CDR3 is CASSLRENSPLHF. The CDR3 coding sequence is TGTGCCAGCAGTTTAAGGGAGAACTCACCCCTCCACTTT.